These 19 T cell receptor beta chains share one sample of origin, sequenced in a study of OX40 agonist ivuxolimab in advanced cancers. Here immunoSEQ multiplex PCR was the method, and the copy in TCRdb shows in-frame clones only, minus some. The sample records about 58,000 clones, 70% to 90% being singletons. Sequencing used CD4+ or CD8+ T cells sorted from blood, obtained in a trial of the OX40 agonist ivuxolimab. The receptors shown here come from an adult with an advanced solid tumor such as melanoma, head and neck, liver or kidney cancer.

The chain has TRBV14 and TRBJ1-1; D might be TRBD1 (5 bases). V was clipped by 6 bases and J by 5 bases, with 31 bases between them. The CDR3 runs 19 residues. Per germline, CDR1 SGHDN and CDR2 FVKESK. The DNA for the CDR3 is TGTGCCAGCAGGCCAATTCGGTCTCGTAAGAGGGGAGGAGGAACTGAAGCTTTCTTT. This sequence encodes CASRPIRSRKRGGGTEAFF.

This clone was observed a few times. The chain is built from TRBV4-2 and TRBJ2-1; 10 bases are shared with TRBD2. The CDR3 length is 15 residues. Trimming cost V 4 bases and J 4 bases; bases outside gene matches: 4. The germline V gene encodes CDR1 LGHNA and CDR2 YNFKEQ. CDR3 in DNA: TGTGCCAGCAGCCTTAGCGGGGGGCGGTACAATGAGCAGTTCTTC. As protein: CASSLSGGRYNEQFF.

This chain links TRBV11-1 with TRBJ2-3; D gene uncertain. The CDR3 totals 14 residues. Trimming took 3 bases from V and 2 from J, leaving 9 bases between them. The germline CDR1 and CDR2 sequences are SGHAT and FQDESV (reference sequence). The CDR3 spells CASSLVALTDTQYF. CDR3 in DNA: TGTGCCAGCAGCTTGGTGGCCCTCACAGATACGCAGTATTTT.

The V call is TRBV19, the J call TRBJ1-5; maybe TRBD1 (6 bases). V lost 6 bases and J 2 bases, leaving 14 bases between the germline ends. The CDR3 sequence is 15 residues long. From germline, CDR1 is LNHDA and CDR2 SQIVND (reference sequence). CDR3 DNA sequence: TGTGCCAGTAGCCGGTGGGGGGCCGGCAATCAGCCCCAGCATTTT. Its translation is CASSRWGAGNQPQHF.

The chain has TRBV7-9 and TRBJ1-2, with TRBD1 as a possible D gene (5 bases). Trimming cost V 5 bases and J 1 base, with 11 bases left between them. This CDR3 is 14 amino acids long. Per the germline V gene, CDR1 is SEHNR and CDR2 is FQNEAQ (reference sequence). CDR3 in amino acids: CASSPRDLNYGYTF. CDR3 nucleotide sequence: TGTGCCAGCAGCCCCCGGGACCTTAACTATGGCTACACCTTC.

V is TRBV5-6 and J is TRBJ1-1; no reliable D call. V was pared by 2 bases and J by 4 bases, with 18 bases between. The CDR3 consists of 16 residues. Germline V lookup: CDR1 SGHDT, CDR2 YYEEEE. Written as DNA, the CDR3 is TGTGCCAGCAGCTTTTGGTCCCGGGCTACGGTCACTGAAGCTTTCTTT. Amino acids: CASSFWSRATVTEAFF.

The V call is TRBV30, the J call TRBJ2-3; 9 positions match TRBD1. V gave up 5 bases and J gave up 4 bases; unmatched junction bases: 7. Looked up from germline, CDR1 is GTSNPN and CDR2 is SVGIG (reference sequence). This CDR3 contains 14 residues. CDR3 amino acids: CAWGTGLSADTQYF. The CDR3, as DNA: TGTGCCTGGGGGACAGGGTTAAGCGCAGATACGCAGTATTTT. The full variable domain, with the rest looked up from reference TRBV30 and TRBJ2-3, is SQTIHQWPATLVQPVGSPLSLECTVEGTSNPNLYWYRQAAGRGLQLLFYSVGIGQISSEVPQNLSASRPQDRQFILSSKKLLLSDSGFYLCAWGTGLSADTQYFGPGTRLTVL.

V usage is TRBV20-1 and J usage is TRBJ1-2; no clear D gene. CDR1 is DFQATT, CDR2 SNEGSKA, per germline (reference sequence). Trimming stripped 6 bases from V and 2 bases from J, with 7 bases between. The CDR3 extends over 11 amino acids. The CDR3 sequence is CSATPNYGYTF. The CDR3 DNA follows: TGCAGTGCCACCCCCAACTATGGCTACACCTTC.

V is TRBV11-3 and J is TRBJ2-7; 8 bases agree with TRBD1. Germline CDR1 is SGHNT and CDR2 is YENEEA. The CDR3 runs to 13 residues. J gave up 6 bases and V 3 bases, and 4 bases lay outside the gene matches. The CDR3 loop is CASSFQGAGEQYF. CDR3 sequence (DNA): TGTGCCAGCAGCTTTCAGGGGGCGGGCGAGCAGTACTTC.

The chain employs TRBV4-1 and TRBJ1-1; 9 nucleotides agree with TRBD1. J gave up 5 bases and V 1 base, and 2 bases lay outside the gene matches. CDR3 size: 14 residues. Germline CDR1 MGHRA, CDR2 YSYEKL. As DNA, the CDR3 is TGCGCCAGCAGCCAAGGGGACAGGGAGACTGAAGCTTTCTTT. This translates into CASSQGDRETEAFF.

This clone was observed a handful of times. V is TRBV19 and J is TRBJ1-2, with unresolved D. The CDR3 sequence is 13 residues long. V was trimmed by 3 bases and J by 8 bases, leaving 13 bases between them. Per germline, CDR1 LNHDA and CDR2 SQIVND (reference sequence). The CDR3 DNA is TGTGCCAGTAGTATGGAGACCCCTGGCGGCTACACCTTC. As protein: CASSMETPGGYTF.

The chain couples TRBV19 to TRBJ2-5; D not resolved. This CDR3 is built from 15 residues. Trimming removed 1 base at V and 0 bases at J, with 9 bases between. Germline loops: CDR1 LNHDA, CDR2 SQIVND (reference sequence). CDR3 sequence: CASSIVAENQETQYF. As DNA, the CDR3 is TGTGCCAGTAGTATAGTAGCAGAAAACCAAGAGACCCAGTACTTC.

The chain couples TRBV7-6 to TRBJ2-5; D is possibly TRBD1 (5 bases). Trimming shortened V by 4 bases and J by 0 bases, and 18 bases separated the two germline ends. The germline gives CDR1 SGHVS, CDR2 FNYEAQ. This CDR3 is built from 17 residues. The CDR3 loop is CASSSSTPQGNQETQYF. The CDR3 nucleotides are TGTGCCAGCAGCTCCAGTACCCCGCAGGGTAACCAAGAGACCCAGTACTTC.

This clone showed up just once. This chain connects TRBV5-1 to TRBJ1-4; D is undetermined. CDR3 size: 14 residues. Germline values: CDR1 SGHRS, CDR2 YFSETQ. Trimming took off 5 bases at V and 3 bases at J, with 11 bases between the two ends. The CDR3 DNA reads TGCGCCAGCAGTAAGACAACAGCTAATGAAAAACTGTTTTTT. Translated, it gives CASSKTTANEKLFF. Together with reference TRBV5-1 and TRBJ1-4, the CDR3 gives the full variable domain: KAGVTQTPRYLIKTRGQQVTLSCSPISGHRSVSWYQQTPGQGLQFLFEYFSETQRNKGNFPGRFSGRQFSNSRSEMNVSTLELGDSALYLCASSKTTANEKLFFGSGTQLSVL.

The rearrangement uses TRBV30 and TRBJ2-3; TRBD2 is a possible D gene (5 bases). The CDR3 is made up of 14 amino acids. V lost 5 bases and J 5 bases, leaving 17 bases between the germline ends. Germline V gene sequence: CDR1 GTSNPN, CDR2 SVGIG (reference sequence). The CDR3 DNA is TGTGCCTGGGACCTTGAGCTAGGAGGAGATACGCAGTATTTT. Translated, it gives CAWDLELGGDTQYF.

This clone came up a few times. The V and J genes are TRBV20-1 and TRBJ1-1, with D hard to call. This CDR3 region has 11 residues. Germline V gives CDR1 DFQATT, CDR2 SNEGSKA (reference sequence). The CDR3, as DNA: TGCAGAGCAAGGGTGAACACTGAAGCTTTCTTT. Encoded protein: CRARVNTEAFF.

This rearrangement joins TRBV6-5 to TRBJ2-5, with TRBD1 matching over 9 bases. CDR3 length: 16 amino acids. The V gene end was trimmed by 4 bases and the J gene end by 5 bases; junction bases not matched to a gene: 11. The germline V gene has CDR1 MNHEY and CDR2 SVGAGI. The CDR3 here is CASSSSGTGPWETQYF. CDR3 coding DNA: TGTGCCAGCAGTTCATCCGGGACAGGGCCTTGGGAGACCCAGTACTTC.

The rearrangement links TRBV19 to TRBJ2-2; D ambiguous. Germline V lookup: CDR1 LNHDA, CDR2 SQIVND (reference sequence). This CDR3 contains 15 residues. Between the trimmed V and J ends, which lost 2 bases and 3 bases, there was a span of 10 bases. The CDR3 nucleotides read TGTGCCAGTAGTATAAGTCGGCCGGACACCGGGGAGCTGTTTTTT. This codes for CASSISRPDTGELFF.

This clone showed up just a few times. The gene calls are TRBV19 and TRBJ2-7, with 7 bases aligning to TRBD1. This CDR3 is built from 13 residues. V gave up 8 bases and J gave up 2 bases; unmatched junction bases: 6. Germline V gives CDR1 LNHDA, CDR2 SQIVND (reference sequence). Here the CDR3 DNA reads TGTGCCAGTTCTACAGGGGAGACCTACGAGCAGTACTTC. This codes for CASSTGETYEQYF.